What follows are 29 T cell receptor beta chains derived from one specimen sequenced in a study of tumor and adjacent non-tumor tissue in lung cancer. RNA was extracted from bulk tissue without any cell sorting. More than 3 cm separated this lung sample from the edge of the tumor. TCRbeta libraries were built with three rounds of nested PCR, modified from ARM-PCR. TCRdb reprocessed the multiplex PCR reads via MiXCR and lists one record per CDR3 protein. The data contain about 100,000 distinct CDR3 sequences, 65% of them singletons. The sample was distant non-tumor lung tissue. These receptors were collected from a man younger than 45 with non-small cell lung cancer.

The sample holds many counts of this clonotype. The chain carries TRBV5-6 and TRBJ2-6; 8 positions match TRBD2. CDR1 is SGHDT, CDR2 YYEEEE, per germline. The trim removed 4 bases at V and 1 base at J, leaving 16 bases unmatched. The CDR3 contains 20 residues. The CDR3 protein is CASSPRGRGGSSSGANVLTF. As DNA, the CDR3 is TGTGCCAGCAGCCCCCGCGGTCGGGGGGGCTCCTCATCTGGGGCCAACGTCCTGACTTTC.

By share, this clonotype counts as medium-sized. This chain connects TRBV11-2 to TRBJ2-2; no definite D call. V was clipped by 4 bases and J by 6 bases, with 9 bases between them. The CDR3 runs 13 residues. Looked up from germline, CDR1 is SGHAT and CDR2 is FQNNGV. For the CDR3, the DNA is TGTGCCAGCAGCTCCCCGACGGCCGGGGAGCTGTTTTTT. Translation: CASSSPTAGELFF.

In the case of this clonotype: A read error may produce the germline difference seen at one junction end. V is TRBV12-3 or TRBV12-4 and J is TRBJ2-2; 8 positions match TRBD1. The CDR3 is 13 amino acids. CDR3 residues: CASSKQSTGELLF. CDR3 coding DNA: TGTGCCAGCAGTAAACAGTCGACAGGGGAGCTGCTTTTT.

This clonotype was seen at least ten times. The chain couples TRBV11-2 to TRBJ1-3; possible D gene TRBD1, 5 bases. Trimming left V 3 bases short and J 4 bases short, with 10 bases between. The CDR3 contains 14 residues. Germline assignment: CDR1 SGHAT and CDR2 FQNNGV. CDR3 protein: CASSFGTPGNTIYF. The CDR3 bases are TGTGCCAGCAGCTTTGGGACCCCCGGAAACACCATATATTTT. The full variable domain, with the rest looked up from reference TRBV11-2 and TRBJ1-3, is EAGVAQSPRYKIIEKRQSVAFWCNPISGHATLYWYQQILGQGPKLLIQFQNNGVVDDSQLPKDRFSAERLKGVDSTLKIQPAKLEDSAVYLCASSFGTPGNTIYFGEGSWLTVV.

In regard to this clonotype: One end of the junction varies from germline; a read error may be responsible. This chain links TRBV4-1 with TRBJ2-5, with D possibly being TRBD1 (5 bases). The CDR3 is made up of 15 amino acids. The germline V gene has CDR1 MGHRA and CDR2 YSYEKL. The CDR3 sequence: CASIHVVQGQETQYF. The CDR3 DNA is TGTGCCAGCATCCACGTGGTGCAGGGCCAAGAGACCCAGTACTTC.

This clonotype was seen only once. A junction end diverges from the germline sequence, so it may reflect a read error. This chain joins TRBV11-3 and TRBJ2-7; 7 nucleotides align to TRBD1. Germline assignment: CDR1 SGHNT and CDR2 YENEEA. The CDR3 contains 13 residues. This CDR3 reads CVSRDSVSYEQYF. Written as DNA, the CDR3 is TGTGTCAGCAGGGACAGTGTATCCTACGAGCAGTACTTC.

On this clonotype itself: Its ends do not fully match the called genes, so a read error is possible. V gene TRBV6-2 or TRBV6-3 combines with J gene TRBJ2-7, with D possibly matching TRBD2 (5 bases). CDR1 MNHEY and CDR2 SVGEGT come from the germline V gene. The CDR3 extends over 15 amino acids. CDR3 protein: CTSIPELVGSYEQYF. Here the CDR3 DNA reads TGTACCAGCATTCCGGAACTAGTGGGATCTTACGAGCAGTACTTC.

This rearrangement joins TRBV11-2 to TRBJ2-7; the match to TRBD2 covers 8 bases. Germline lookup yields CDR1 SGHAT and CDR2 FQNNGV. This CDR3 is built from 16 residues. V trimming: 5 bases; J trimming: 0 bases; junction bases outside the gene matches: 9. The CDR3 is CASSLSGTSGSYEQYF. The CDR3, as DNA: TGTGCCAGCAGCCTTTCCGGAACTAGCGGCTCCTACGAGCAGTACTTC. Combining the CDR3 with reference TRBV11-2 and TRBJ2-7 gives the whole variable domain EAGVAQSPRYKIIEKRQSVAFWCNPISGHATLYWYQQILGQGPKLLIQFQNNGVVDDSQLPKDRFSAERLKGVDSTLKIQPAKLEDSAVYLCASSLSGTSGSYEQYFGPGTRLTVT.

This clonotype was recorded a few times. This CDR3 is CASSLGGPGTEHYNEQFF. The CDR3 bases are TGTGCCAGCAGCTTAGGGGGGCCTGGGACAGAACACTACAATGAGCAGTTCTTC. This chain links TRBV11-1 with TRBJ2-1; 7 bases line up with TRBD1. The CDR3 spans 18 residues. Germline trimming cut 1 base from V and 3 bases from J; bases unmatched to any gene: 12. Germline assignment: CDR1 SGHAT and CDR2 FQDESV (reference sequence). Full variable domain (missing parts from reference TRBV11-1 and TRBJ2-1): EAEVAQSPRYKITEKSQAVAFWCDPISGHATLYWYRQILGQGPELLVQFQDESVVDDSQLPKDRFSAERLKGVDSTLKIQPAELGDSAMYLCASSLGGPGTEHYNEQFFGPGTRLTVL.

In its sample, this clonotype was seen many times. The chain recombines TRBV30 with TRBJ1-1; D might be TRBD1 (6 bases). There are 13 residues in the CDR3. Looked up from germline, CDR1 is GTSNPN and CDR2 is SVGIG (reference sequence). The ends were cut back, 8 bases at V and 3 bases at J, with 16 bases in the middle. CDR3 DNA sequence: TGTGCCGGGGGGCGGGAAGGGGACACTGAAGCTTTCTTT. Translating gives CAGGREGDTEAFF.

Concerning this clonotype: A much larger clone lies a single base off, so this may be a read error. This chain joins TRBV4-1 and TRBJ1-5; D is ambiguous. The CDR3 consists of 15 residues. Germline loops: CDR1 MGHRA, CDR2 YSYEKL. Between the trimmed V and J ends, which lost 0 bases and 5 bases, there was a span of 11 bases. Here the CDR3 reads CASSQERAAYQPQHF. CDR3 sequence (DNA): TGCGCCAGCAGCCAAGAGCGAGCCGCTTATCAGCCCCAGCATTTT.

The rearrangement joins TRBV20-1 to TRBJ1-2, with TRBD1 matching 7 bases. J gave up 4 bases and V 0 bases, and 8 bases lay outside the gene matches. Germline V gives CDR1 DFQATT, CDR2 SNEGSKA (reference sequence). The CDR3 loop spans 15 amino acids. DNA of the CDR3: TGCAGTGCTAGAGATGCTGGCAGGGGGTCCTATGGCTACACCTTC. This translates into CSARDAGRGSYGYTF.

Details on this clonotype: One junction end disagrees with the germline gene, perhaps due to a read error. The CDR3 protein is CASSYMANSYEQYF. The CDR3 DNA sequence: TGTGCCAGTAGTTATATGGCCAACTCCTACGAGCAGTACTTC. The chain uses TRBV6-5 and TRBJ2-7; D gene ambiguous. The germline V gene encodes CDR1 MNHEY and CDR2 SVGAGI. CDR3 length equals 14 residues.

Regarding this clonotype: This may be a read error: a much more frequent sequence differs by one nucleotide. The chain joins TRBV6-5 to TRBJ1-5; a possible D gene is TRBD1 (6 bases). The CDR3 is made up of 14 amino acids. CDR1 is MNHEY and CDR2 is SVGAGI in the germline V gene. Trimming took 2 bases from V and 4 from J, leaving 9 bases between them. Here the CDR3 reads CASSYPRGNQPQHF. The CDR3 DNA sequence: TGTGCCAGCAGTTACCCGAGGGGGAATCAGCCCCAGCATTTT.

On this clonotype: Since a much larger clone is just one base distant, this may be a read error. This sequence joins TRBV5-4 and TRBJ2-2; a weak D match, TRBD1 (5 bases). This CDR3 is built from 14 residues. CDR1 and CDR2 from the germline V gene are SGHNT and YYREEE (reference sequence). This CDR3 reads CANSLGANTGELFF. CDR3 nucleotide sequence: TGTGCCAACAGCTTAGGGGCGAACACCGGGGAGCTGTTTTTT.

This clonotype was seen a few times. The conserved final phenylalanine or tryptophan is absent from the CDR3, which likely points to a read error. This chain joins TRBV11-2 and TRBJ2-6; tentatively, D is TRBD1 (6 bases). CDR1 and CDR2 from the germline V gene are SGHAT and FQNNGV. This CDR3 has 18 amino acids. Trimming left V 3 bases short and J 0 bases short, with 15 bases between. CDR3 sequence reads: CASSFRGQGFSGANVLTI. CDR3 DNA sequence: TGTGCCAGCAGCTTTAGGGGCCAGGGGTTCTCTGGGGCCAACGTCCTGACTATC.

Note on this clonotype: The conserved phenylalanine or tryptophan is not found at the CDR3 terminus, so this likely reflects a read error. The chain links TRBV20-1 to TRBJ2-3, with D perhaps TRBD2 (7 bases). There are 15 residues in the CDR3. From germline, CDR1 is DFQATT and CDR2 SNEGSKA (reference sequence). Trimming shortened V by 4 bases and J by 2 bases, and 16 bases separated the two germline ends. Here the CDR3 DNA reads TGCAGTGCTATAGGACCGGGGGGCCTCACAGATACGCAGTATTCT. Translated, it gives CSAIGPGGLTDTQYS.

In regard to this clonotype: At one of its ends the junction is not consistent with the germline gene, which may arise from a read error. This chain links TRBV6-2 or TRBV6-3 with TRBJ2-7; tentative D call: TRBD2 (5 bases). CDR3 size: 15 residues. The germline CDR1 and CDR2 sequences are MNHEY and SVGEGT. The CDR3 DNA reads as TGTACCAGCAGTCCCCCCCGGACTTCCACCCGGGAGCAGTACTTC. This sequence encodes CTSSPPRTSTREQYF.

About this clonotype: One end of the junction does not line up with germline, which may come from a read error. This chain joins TRBV20-1 and TRBJ1-6; D might be TRBD1 (6 bases). Germline CDR1 DFQATT, CDR2 SNEGSKA (reference sequence). This CDR3 has 13 amino acids. CDR3 amino acids: CSTRTGLNSPLHF. As DNA, the CDR3 is TGCAGTACTAGAACAGGGTTAAATTCACCCCTCCACTTT.

Turning to this clonotype: A read error is likely, as this CDR3 ends without the conserved phenylalanine or tryptophan. The rearrangement uses TRBV11-2 and TRBJ1-1; D is unclear. The CDR3 contains 15 residues. CDR1 and CDR2 (germline): SGHAT, FQNNGV. The ends were cut back, 2 bases at V and 6 bases at J, with 16 bases in the middle. For the CDR3, the DNA is TGTGCCAGCAGCTTAACGTACCGCCCCGGGGCTGAAGCTTTCTCT. Its protein is CASSLTYRPGAEAFS.

On this clonotype itself: A much larger clone is a single base away; this may be a read error. This chain links TRBV5-6 with TRBJ2-7; D is possibly TRBD2 (6 bases). The CDR3 is made up of 13 amino acids. Germline-derived CDR1 and CDR2 are SGHDT and YYEEEE. CDR3 amino acids: CASSYGTSYGQYF. The CDR3, as DNA: TGTGCCAGCAGCTACGGGACTTCCTACGGGCAGTACTTC.

Remarks on this clonotype: Relative to the germline gene, one junction end is altered; a read error may explain this. The V gene is TRBV4-2, the J gene TRBJ1-6; 7 nucleotides match TRBD1. CDR1 and CDR2 (germline): LGHNA, YNFKEQ. The CDR3 contains 17 residues. The CDR3 is CASSQETSAGGAAPLHF. The CDR3 coding sequence is TGTGCCAGTAGCCAAGAGACCTCAGCAGGGGGTGCGGCACCCCTCCACTTT.

The chain joins TRBV11-2 to TRBJ1-1; TRBD1 might be the D (6 bases). CDR3 length: 14 residues. CDR1 SGHAT and CDR2 FQNNGV come from the germline V gene. V lost 6 bases to trimming and J lost 1 base, with 12 bases between them. The CDR3 reads CASRTDSRNTEAFF. In DNA form, the CDR3 reads TGTGCCAGCAGGACGGACAGTAGGAACACTGAAGCTTTCTTT.

As for this clonotype: Without the conserved terminal phenylalanine or tryptophan, this CDR3 likely stems from a read error. V is TRBV24-1 and J is TRBJ2-3; D not resolved. This CDR3 is 13 amino acids long. Germline assignment: CDR1 KGHDR and CDR2 SFDVKD. V lost 2 bases to trimming and J lost 3 bases, with 5 bases between them. The CDR3 spells CATSDSTTDTQYL. For the CDR3, the DNA is TGTGCCACCAGTGATTCTACTACAGATACGCAGTATCTT.

This clonotype was found many times. The chain uses TRBV12-3 or TRBV12-4 and TRBJ1-3; D is uncertain. V lost 6 bases to trimming and J lost 2 bases, with 14 bases between them. CDR3 length: 15 amino acids. The CDR3 nucleotides read TGTGCCAGCAGACCACCCGGAGGAGCTGGAAACACCATATATTTT. It yields the protein CASRPPGGAGNTIYF.

The rearrangement joins TRBV4-2 to TRBJ2-1, with D possibly TRBD2 on 6 matching bases. V was clipped by 8 bases and J by 9 bases, with 23 bases between them. CDR1 LGHNA and CDR2 YNFKEQ come from the germline V gene. CDR3 size: 15 residues. CDR3: CASEASEGIGAEQFF. DNA of the CDR3: TGTGCCAGCGAGGCTAGCGAGGGGATAGGGGCTGAGCAGTTCTTC.

In DNA, the CDR3 is TGTGCCAGCCGGGATACTCCCGGCAACACAGATACGCAGTATTTT. The encoded protein is CASRDTPGNTDTQYF. This sequence joins TRBV4-2 and TRBJ2-3; possible D gene TRBD2, 5 bases. CDR3 size: 15 residues. The V end was cut by 8 bases, the J end by 2 bases, with 17 bases between. Germline-derived CDR1 and CDR2 are LGHNA and YNFKEQ.

A remark on this clonotype: The junction departs from the called germline gene at one end, perhaps through a read error. The chain combines TRBV4-1 with TRBJ2-5, with TRBD2 matching over 10 bases. Looked up from germline, CDR1 is MGHRA and CDR2 is YSYEKL. CDR3 length: 18 amino acids. This CDR3 is CASSQDGGLAGDAETQYF. CDR3 bases: TGCGCCAGTAGCCAAGATGGGGGGCTAGCGGGAGATGCGGAGACCCAGTACTTC.

Concerning this clonotype: Since the CDR3 does not end with the conserved phenylalanine or tryptophan, this likely comes from a read error. The chain couples TRBV29-1 to TRBJ2-7; possible D gene TRBD1, 6 bases. The CDR3 length is 13 residues. Germline V gene lookup returns CDR1 SQVTM and CDR2 ANQGSEA. CDR3 in DNA: TGCAACGCTGCGACAGGAGGCTCCTACGAGCAGTACTAC. It is translated as CNAATGGSYEQYY.